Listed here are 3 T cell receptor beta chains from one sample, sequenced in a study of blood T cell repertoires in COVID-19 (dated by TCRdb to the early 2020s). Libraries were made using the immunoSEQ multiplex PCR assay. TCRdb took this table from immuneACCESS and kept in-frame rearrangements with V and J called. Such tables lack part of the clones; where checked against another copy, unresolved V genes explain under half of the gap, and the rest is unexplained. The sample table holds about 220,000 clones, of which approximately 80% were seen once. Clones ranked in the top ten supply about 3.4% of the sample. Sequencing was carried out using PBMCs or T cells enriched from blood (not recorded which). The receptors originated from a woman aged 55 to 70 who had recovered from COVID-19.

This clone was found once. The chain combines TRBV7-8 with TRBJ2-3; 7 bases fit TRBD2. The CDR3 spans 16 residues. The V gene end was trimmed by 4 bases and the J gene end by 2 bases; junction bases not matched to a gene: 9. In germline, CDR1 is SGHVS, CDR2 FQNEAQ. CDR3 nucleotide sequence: TGTGCCAGCAGCTCCAAGGGGAGGGCGTTCACAGATACGCAGTATTTT. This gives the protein CASSSKGRAFTDTQYF.

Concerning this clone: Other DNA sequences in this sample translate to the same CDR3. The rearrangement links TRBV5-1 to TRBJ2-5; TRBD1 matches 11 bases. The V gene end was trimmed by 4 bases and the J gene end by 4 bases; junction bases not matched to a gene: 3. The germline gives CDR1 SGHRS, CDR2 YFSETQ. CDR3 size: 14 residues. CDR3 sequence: CASSPGQGGETQYF. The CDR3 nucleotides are TGCGCCAGCAGCCCGGGACAGGGGGGAGAGACCCAGTACTTC.

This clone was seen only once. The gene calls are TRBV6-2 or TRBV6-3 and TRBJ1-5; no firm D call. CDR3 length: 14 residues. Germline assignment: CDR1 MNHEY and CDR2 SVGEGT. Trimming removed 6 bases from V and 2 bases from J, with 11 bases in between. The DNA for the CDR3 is TGTGCCAGCAGCTTGGGAGGGCGCAATCAGCCCCAGCATTTT. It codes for CASSLGGRNQPQHF.